These T cell receptor beta chains were read from a single sample in a study of shared clonotypes between healthy human individuals. Repertoires were generated with immunoSEQ multiplex PCR, while TCRdb's copy carries only in-frame clones and drops some. This repertoire shows 750,000 to 1,000,000 clones, about 91% found once; its top ten account for about 24%. The sample was naive CD8+ T cells sorted from blood. Receptors were obtained from a man younger than 40 in good health. Each CDR3 is given without its conserved first and last residue. Clone size is given for some rows only: seen once, a few or many times, or a class if the clone is expanded.

v_call	clone_size	j_call	cdr3_aa
TRBV28	NA	TRBJ2-7	ASSLDRGDYEQY
TRBV25-1	NA	TRBJ1-1	ASTTSENTEAF
TRBV19	NA	TRBJ2-5	ASRIRDREETQY
TRBV7-9	NA	TRBJ2-2	ASSPRQGANTGELF
TRBV27	NA	TRBJ2-7	ATRTGTTYEQY
TRBV10-3	few	TRBJ1-3	ASRSFGEKDTIY
TRBV5-4	NA	TRBJ1-1	ASSLRIGENTEAF
TRBV7-8	NA	TRBJ2-7	ASSGVLGPLAGHEQY
TRBV7-9	NA	TRBJ2-3	ASSPGLTTDTQY
TRBV7-9	NA	TRBJ2-7	ASSYDREQY
TRBV10-3	NA	TRBJ2-1	AISGAAGDYNEQF
TRBV14	NA	TRBJ1-4	ASSQPGKGVTNEKLF
TRBV28	once	TRBJ2-7	ASSYVTGSSYEQY
TRBV19	NA	TRBJ2-5	ASSIGLAGPGTQY
TRBV5-1	NA	TRBJ1-2	ASSLTGFNYGYT
TRBV4-1	NA	TRBJ2-7	ASSQTEGSSYEQY
TRBV5-6	NA	TRBJ2-5	ASSLGWDSQETQY
TRBV5-4	NA	TRBJ2-3	ASSLGNLTDTQY
TRBV7-2	NA	TRBJ1-1	ASSWTGGTEAF
TRBV10-2	NA	TRBJ2-1	ASRGGTDYNEQF
TRBV7-9	NA	TRBJ1-1	ASSLARQGFTEAF
TRBV7-2	NA	TRBJ2-3	ASSLQGSPPSTDTQY
TRBV13	NA	TRBJ2-5	ASRPGTGEETQY
TRBV2	NA	TRBJ2-1	ASIGREGYNEQF
TRBV5-1	NA	TRBJ2-1	ASSLEDYLYNEQF
TRBV11-2	NA	TRBJ2-7	ASSDTGTGSHEQY
TRBV10-3	NA	TRBJ1-5	AISESGSGVQPQH
TRBV6-5	NA	TRBJ1-2	ASSDDSGGYT
TRBV10-3	NA	TRBJ2-7	AINSRGSEQY
TRBV7-6	NA	TRBJ2-7	ASSLTLAPIYEQY
TRBV2	NA	TRBJ2-6	ASWVREGTSGANVLT
TRBV27	once	TRBJ2-3	ASSWSPDTQY
TRBV18	NA	TRBJ2-1	ASSPEWGQGYNEQF
TRBV9	NA	TRBJ1-2	ASSVQGVDYGYT
TRBV7-9	once	TRBJ2-2	ASSLLSRAATGELF
TRBV7-9	few	TRBJ2-7	ASSLASAYDYEQY
TRBV7-7	NA	TRBJ2-2	ASSTDRAAGELF
TRBV11-2	NA	TRBJ2-5	ASRGLAVETQY
TRBV7-6	NA	TRBJ1-4	ASSRGAGLNEKLF